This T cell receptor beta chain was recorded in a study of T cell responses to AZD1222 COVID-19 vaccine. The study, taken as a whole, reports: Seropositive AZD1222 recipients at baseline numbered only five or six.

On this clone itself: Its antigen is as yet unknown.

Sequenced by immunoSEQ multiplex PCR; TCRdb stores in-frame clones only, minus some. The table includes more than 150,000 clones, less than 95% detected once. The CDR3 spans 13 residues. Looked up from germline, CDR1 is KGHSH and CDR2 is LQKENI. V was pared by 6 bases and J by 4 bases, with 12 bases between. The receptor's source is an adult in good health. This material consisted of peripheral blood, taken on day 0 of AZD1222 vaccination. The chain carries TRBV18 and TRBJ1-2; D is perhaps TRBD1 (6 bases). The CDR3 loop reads CASSEGQSYGYTF. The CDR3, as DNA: TGTGCCAGCTCCGAAGGACAGTCCTATGGCTACACCTTC.